Below, 9 T cell receptor beta chains from the same sample are listed, as sequenced in a study of Tregs in tolerant kidney transplant recipients. Sequencing used immunoSEQ multiplex PCR; TCRdb keeps in-frame clones, though not all of them. Found here are about 240,000 clones, approximately 84% of them singletons; the top ten hold approximately 0.69%. The specimen was CD4+ T cells from blood. Source of these receptors: a human donor in good health.

This chain uses TRBV7-3 with TRBJ2-3; the match to TRBD2 covers 9 bases. The V gene's germline CDR1 is SGHTA and CDR2 FQGTGA. The CDR3 is 14 residues long. J lost 3 bases, V lost 2 bases, and 0 bases had no gene match. The CDR3 reads CASSLAGGTDTQYF. CDR3 DNA sequence: TGTGCCAGCAGCTTAGCGGGGGGGACAGATACGCAGTATTTT. Using reference TRBV7-3 and TRBJ2-3 for the parts outside the CDR3, the full variable domain is GAGVSQTPSNKVTEKGKYVELRCDPISGHTALYWYRQSLGQGPEFLIYFQGTGAADDSGLPNDRFFAVRPEGSVSTLKIQRTERGDSAVYLCASSLAGGTDTQYFGPGTRLTVL.

This chain joins TRBV10-3 and TRBJ1-1, with 8 bases aligning to TRBD1. The trim removed 7 bases at V and 3 bases at J, leaving 4 bases unmatched. The CDR3 is made up of 13 amino acids. In germline, CDR1 is ENHRY, CDR2 SYGVKD. CDR3 sequence (DNA): TGTGCCATCAAGGACAGGGTGGACACTGAAGCTTTCTTT. Translated: CAIKDRVDTEAFF.

The V call is TRBV27, the J call TRBJ1-1, with TRBD1 matching 10 bases. Germline V gene sequence: CDR1 MNHEY, CDR2 SMNVEV (reference sequence). This CDR3 comprises 14 residues. V lost 3 bases to trimming and J lost 7 bases; unmatched junction nucleotides: 5. The DNA of the CDR3 is TGTGCCAGCAGTTTCTTGGGACAGGGGTTTGAAGCTTTCTTT. Amino acid sequence: CASSFLGQGFEAFF.

The chain combines TRBV9 with TRBJ2-5, with TRBD2 matching 11 bases. Germline trimming cut 6 bases from V and 3 bases from J; bases unmatched to any gene: 10. Germline V gives CDR1 SGDLS, CDR2 YYNGEE. The CDR3 has 16 amino acids. The CDR3 DNA is TGTGCCAGCACCCTTGGTAGCGGGAGGGCCGAAGAGACCCAGTACTTC. Translated: CASTLGSGRAEETQYF.

The chain is built from TRBV4-2 and TRBJ2-7; D gene unclear. The CDR3 has 14 residues. Germline loops: CDR1 LGHNA, CDR2 YNFKEQ. V lost 0 bases, J lost 0 bases, and 6 bases lay in between. The CDR3, as DNA: TGTGCCAGCAGCCAAGAGAGGAGCTCCTACGAGCAGTACTTC. Translation gives CASSQERSSYEQYF.

V usage is TRBV7-7 and J usage is TRBJ2-3; D possibly corresponds to TRBD1 (5 bases). Germline V gives CDR1 SSHAT, CDR2 FNYEAQ (reference sequence). This CDR3 region has 15 residues. The V and J ends lost 5 bases and 5 bases respectively, with 17 bases between them. CDR3 region: CASSHGQGHGDTQYF. CDR3 bases: TGTGCCAGCAGCCACGGGCAGGGTCATGGAGATACGCAGTATTTT.

This rearrangement joins TRBV20-1 to TRBJ1-3; D remains unclear. Germline V gene sequence: CDR1 DFQATT, CDR2 SNEGSKA (reference sequence). The CDR3 runs to 11 residues. The V gene lost 6 bases and the J gene lost 7 bases, with 10 bases spanning the gap. This chain's CDR3 is CSAEAQNTIYF. DNA for the CDR3: TGCAGTGCCGAAGCGCAGAACACCATATATTTT.

The chain combines TRBV6-5 with TRBJ1-1; maybe TRBD1 (6 bases). CDR1 MNHEY and CDR2 SVGAGI come from the germline V gene. The CDR3 totals 15 residues. The V gene lost 5 bases and the J gene lost 0 bases, with 13 bases spanning the gap. As DNA, the CDR3 is TGTGCCAGCAGTCCGCTCGGACAGATGAACACTGAAGCTTTCTTT. It translates to CASSPLGQMNTEAFF.

V and J are TRBV9 and TRBJ2-5; TRBD1 agrees at 10 bases. The CDR3 is 14 amino acids. The V segment lost 4 bases and the J segment 7 bases; nucleotides outside the gene matches: 7. Germline assignment: CDR1 SGDLS and CDR2 YYNGEE. The CDR3 DNA reads TGTGCCAGCAGCCCCTCAGGACAGGGGGTGACCCAGTACTTC. Protein: CASSPSGQGVTQYF.